Sequencing of this T cell receptor beta chain was carried out in a study of shared T cell receptors in the human thymus (dated by TCRdb to about 2021). At the level of the whole study: The study investigated the way shared, self-reactive T-cell receptor alpha chains are produced in the human thymus.

The germline V gene encodes CDR1 MNHEY and CDR2 SMNVEV (reference sequence). Trimming costs V 4 bases and J 2 bases, and their ends lie 12 bases apart. The CDR3 numbers 14 residues from cysteine through phenylalanine. Only the CDR3 DNA is retained, 42 bases long and in frame from the first base. Library preparation employed the immunoSEQ multiplex PCR assay. TCRdb took this table from immuneACCESS and kept in-frame rearrangements with V and J called. Such tables lack part of the clones; where checked against another copy, unresolved V genes explain under half of the gap, and the rest is unexplained. Present in this sample are about 380,000 clones, approximately 95% of which were seen just once. The ten largest account for roughly 0.02% of the sample. Comments on this clone: Its antigen specificity is not known. The record has no base qualities; no much larger clone is one base away.

This TCR derives from a human donor. The chain is made from TRBV27 and TRBJ2-7; the D gene is possibly TRBD2, with 5 bases matching. The source material was thymocytes. In nucleotide form, the sequence is TGTGCCAGCAGTTCGAACCGGGGTCCCTACGAGCAGTACTTC. Protein translation: CASSSNRGPYEQYF.